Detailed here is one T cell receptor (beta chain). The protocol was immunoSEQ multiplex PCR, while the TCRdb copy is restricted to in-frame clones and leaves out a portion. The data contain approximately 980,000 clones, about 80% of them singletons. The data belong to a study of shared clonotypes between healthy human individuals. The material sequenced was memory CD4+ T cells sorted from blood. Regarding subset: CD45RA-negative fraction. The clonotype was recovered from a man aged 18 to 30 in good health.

The CDR3 region has the DNA TGTGCCAGCAGCACGACAGGGGTGGGTAGAGAGACCCAGTACTTC. As protein: CASSTTGVGRETQYF. The V and J genes are TRBV11-2 and TRBJ2-5, with TRBD1 matching over 8 bases. Germline CDR1 and CDR2: SGHAT and FQNNGV. The CDR3 runs 15 residues. V dropped 5 bases and J dropped 4; count of bases not matched to a gene: 9.